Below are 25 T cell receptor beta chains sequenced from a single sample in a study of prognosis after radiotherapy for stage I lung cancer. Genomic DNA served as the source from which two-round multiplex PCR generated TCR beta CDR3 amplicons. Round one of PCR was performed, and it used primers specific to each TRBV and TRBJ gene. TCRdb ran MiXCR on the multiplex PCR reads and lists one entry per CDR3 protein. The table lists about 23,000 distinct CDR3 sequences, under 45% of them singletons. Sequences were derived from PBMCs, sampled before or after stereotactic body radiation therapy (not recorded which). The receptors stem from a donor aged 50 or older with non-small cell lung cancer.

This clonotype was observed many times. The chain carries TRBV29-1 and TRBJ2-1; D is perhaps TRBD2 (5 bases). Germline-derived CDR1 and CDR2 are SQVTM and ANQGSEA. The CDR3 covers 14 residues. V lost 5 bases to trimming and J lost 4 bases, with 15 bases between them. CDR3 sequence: CSVWSLGVYNEQFF. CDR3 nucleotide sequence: TGCAGCGTTTGGTCGTTGGGAGTTTACAATGAGCAGTTCTTC.

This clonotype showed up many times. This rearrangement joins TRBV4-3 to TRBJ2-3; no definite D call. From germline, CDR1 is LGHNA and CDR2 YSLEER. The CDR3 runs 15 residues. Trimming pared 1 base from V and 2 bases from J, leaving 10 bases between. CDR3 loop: CASSQAWAITDTQYF. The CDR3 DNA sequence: TGCGCCAGCAGCCAAGCTTGGGCGATCACAGATACGCAGTATTTT.

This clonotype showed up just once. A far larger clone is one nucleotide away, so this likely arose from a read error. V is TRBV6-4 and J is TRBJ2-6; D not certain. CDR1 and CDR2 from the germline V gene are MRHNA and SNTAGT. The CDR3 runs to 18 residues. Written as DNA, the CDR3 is TGTGCCAGCAGTCTAAACCCCGTCTCCCTCTCTGCGGCCAACGTCCTGACTTTC. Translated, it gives CASSLNPVSLSAANVLTF.

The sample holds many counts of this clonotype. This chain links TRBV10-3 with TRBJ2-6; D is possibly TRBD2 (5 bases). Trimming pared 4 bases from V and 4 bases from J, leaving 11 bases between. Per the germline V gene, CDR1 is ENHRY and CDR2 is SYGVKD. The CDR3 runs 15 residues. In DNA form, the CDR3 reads TGTGCCATCAGTGGTCAGGCGGGCGGGGCCAACGTCCTGACTTTC. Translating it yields CAISGQAGGANVLTF.

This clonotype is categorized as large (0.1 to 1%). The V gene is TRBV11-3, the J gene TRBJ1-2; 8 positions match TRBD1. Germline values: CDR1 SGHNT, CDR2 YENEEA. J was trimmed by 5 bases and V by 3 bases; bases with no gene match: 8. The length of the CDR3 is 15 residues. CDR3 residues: CASSLGQAGPYGYTF. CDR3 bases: TGTGCCAGCAGCTTGGGACAGGCCGGTCCTTATGGCTACACCTTC.

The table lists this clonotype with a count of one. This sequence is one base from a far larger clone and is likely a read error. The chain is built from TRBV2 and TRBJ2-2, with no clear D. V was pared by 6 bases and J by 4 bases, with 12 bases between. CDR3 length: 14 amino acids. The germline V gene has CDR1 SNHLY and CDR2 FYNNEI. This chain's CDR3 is CASSLRSFTGELFF. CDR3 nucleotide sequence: TGTGCCAGCAGCTTGCGATCCTTCACCGGGGAGCTGTTTTTT.

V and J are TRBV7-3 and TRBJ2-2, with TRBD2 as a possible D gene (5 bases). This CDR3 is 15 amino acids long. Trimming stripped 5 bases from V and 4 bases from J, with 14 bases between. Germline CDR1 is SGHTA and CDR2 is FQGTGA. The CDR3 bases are TGTGCCAGCAGCGATGCAGAACGGGGCACCGGGGAGCTGTTTTTT. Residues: CASSDAERGTGELFF.

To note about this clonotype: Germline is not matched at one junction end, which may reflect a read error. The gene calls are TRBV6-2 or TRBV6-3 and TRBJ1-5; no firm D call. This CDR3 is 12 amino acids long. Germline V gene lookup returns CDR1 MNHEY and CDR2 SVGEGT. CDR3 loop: CASSDGSQPQHF. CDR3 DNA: TGCGCCAGCAGTGATGGTAGCCAGCCCCAGCATTTT.

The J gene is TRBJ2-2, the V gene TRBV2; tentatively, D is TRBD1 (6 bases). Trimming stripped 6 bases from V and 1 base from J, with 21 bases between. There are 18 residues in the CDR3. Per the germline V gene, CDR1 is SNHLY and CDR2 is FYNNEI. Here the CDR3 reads CASSLDSFGTGNTGELFF. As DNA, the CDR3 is TGTGCCAGCAGCTTGGACAGCTTTGGTACAGGGAACACCGGGGAGCTGTTTTTT. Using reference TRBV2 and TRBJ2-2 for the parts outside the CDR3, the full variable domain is EPEVTQTPSHQVTQMGQEVILRCVPISNHLYFYWYRQILGQKVEFLVSFYNNEISEKSEIFDDQFSVERPDGSNFTLKIRSTKLEDSAMYFCASSLDSFGTGNTGELFFGEGSRLTVL.

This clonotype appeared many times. CDR3 DNA sequence: TGTGCCAGCAGCTCGAGCCTAGCGGGAGGGTTGAATGAGCAGTTCTTC. Amino acid sequence: CASSSSLAGGLNEQFF. The rearrangement links TRBV7-2 to TRBJ2-1, with 12 nucleotides matching TRBD2. V lost 4 bases, J lost 7 bases, and 8 bases stayed unmatched. This CDR3 has 16 residues. Germline V gives CDR1 SGHTA, CDR2 FQGNSA.

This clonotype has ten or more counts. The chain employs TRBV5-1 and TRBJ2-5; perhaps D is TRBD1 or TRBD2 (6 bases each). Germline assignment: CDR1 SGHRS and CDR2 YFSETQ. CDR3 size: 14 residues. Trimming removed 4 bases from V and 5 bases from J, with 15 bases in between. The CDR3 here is CASSLGGNWETQYF. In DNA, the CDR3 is TGCGCCAGCAGCCTCGGGGGCAATTGGGAGACCCAGTACTTC.

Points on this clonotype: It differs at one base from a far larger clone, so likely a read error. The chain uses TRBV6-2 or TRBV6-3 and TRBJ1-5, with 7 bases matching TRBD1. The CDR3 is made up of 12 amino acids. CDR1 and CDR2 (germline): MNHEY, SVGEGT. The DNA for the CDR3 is TGTGCCAGCACTCCGTCCGGGAGGGGGCGCAATTTT. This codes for CASTPSGRGRNF.

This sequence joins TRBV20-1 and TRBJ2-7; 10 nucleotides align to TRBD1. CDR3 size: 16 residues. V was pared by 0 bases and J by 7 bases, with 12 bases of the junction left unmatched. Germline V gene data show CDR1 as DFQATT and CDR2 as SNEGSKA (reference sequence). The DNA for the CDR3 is TGCAGTGCTAGAGATCAAGCGAGACAGGGGGCTGGGGAGCAGTACTTC. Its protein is CSARDQARQGAGEQYF.

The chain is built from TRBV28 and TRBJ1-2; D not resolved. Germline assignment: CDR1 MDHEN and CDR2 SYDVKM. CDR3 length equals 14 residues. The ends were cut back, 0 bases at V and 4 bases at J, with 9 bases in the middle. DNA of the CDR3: TGTGCCAGCAGTTTATGGGCAGGCCGCTATGGCTACACCTTC. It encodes CASSLWAGRYGYTF.

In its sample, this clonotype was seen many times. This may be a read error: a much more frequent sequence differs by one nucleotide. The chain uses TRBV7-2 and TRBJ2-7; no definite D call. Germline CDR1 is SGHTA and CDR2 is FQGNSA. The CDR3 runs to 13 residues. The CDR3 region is CAGSFAAPYEQYF. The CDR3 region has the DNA TGTGCCGGCAGCTTCGCCGCGCCCTACGAGCAGTACTTC.

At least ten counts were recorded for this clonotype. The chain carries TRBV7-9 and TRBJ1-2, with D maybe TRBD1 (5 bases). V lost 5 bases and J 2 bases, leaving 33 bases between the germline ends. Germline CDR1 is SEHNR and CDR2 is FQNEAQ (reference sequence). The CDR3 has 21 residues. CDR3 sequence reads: CASSPPPGPTNSMGLNYGYTF. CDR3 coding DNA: TGTGCCAGCAGCCCGCCCCCGGGACCGACAAACTCAATGGGACTCAACTATGGCTACACCTTC.

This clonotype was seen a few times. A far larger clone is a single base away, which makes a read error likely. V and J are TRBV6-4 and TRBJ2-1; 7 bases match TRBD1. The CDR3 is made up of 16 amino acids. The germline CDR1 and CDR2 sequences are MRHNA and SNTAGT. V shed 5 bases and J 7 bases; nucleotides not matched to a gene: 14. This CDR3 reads CASSYPRYRGGNEQFF. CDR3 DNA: TGTGCCAGCAGTTACCCTCGGTACAGGGGTGGGAATGAGCAGTTCTTC.

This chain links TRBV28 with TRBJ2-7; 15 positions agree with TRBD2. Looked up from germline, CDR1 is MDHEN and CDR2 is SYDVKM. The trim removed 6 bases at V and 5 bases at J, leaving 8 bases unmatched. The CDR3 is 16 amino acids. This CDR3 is CASSPPGTSGRNEQYF. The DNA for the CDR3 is TGTGCCAGCAGCCCTCCTGGGACTAGCGGGAGGAACGAGCAGTACTTC.

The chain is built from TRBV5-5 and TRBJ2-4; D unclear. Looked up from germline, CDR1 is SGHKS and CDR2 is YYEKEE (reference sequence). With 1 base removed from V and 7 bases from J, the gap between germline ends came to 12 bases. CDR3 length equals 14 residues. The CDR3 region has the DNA TGTGCCAGCAGCTTGTCAGTGGAGCTCAACATTCAGTACTTC. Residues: CASSLSVELNIQYF. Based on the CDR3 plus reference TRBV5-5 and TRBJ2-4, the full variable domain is DAGVTQSPTHLIKTRGQQVTLRCSPISGHKSVSWYQQVLGQGPQFIFQYYEKEERGRGNFPDRFSARQFPNYSSELNVNALLLGDSALYLCASSLSVELNIQYFGAGTRLSVL.

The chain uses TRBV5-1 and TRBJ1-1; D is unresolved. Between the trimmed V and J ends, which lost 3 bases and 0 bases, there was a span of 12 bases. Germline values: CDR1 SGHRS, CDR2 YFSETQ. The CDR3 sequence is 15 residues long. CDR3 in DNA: TGCGCCAGCAGCTCAATAGGGATAATGAACACTGAAGCTTTCTTT. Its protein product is CASSSIGIMNTEAFF. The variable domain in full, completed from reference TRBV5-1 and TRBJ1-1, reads KAGVTQTPRYLIKTRGQQVTLSCSPISGHRSVSWYQQTPGQGLQFLFEYFSETQRNKGNFPGRFSGRQFSNSRSEMNVSTLELGDSALYLCASSSIGIMNTEAFFGQGTRLTVV.

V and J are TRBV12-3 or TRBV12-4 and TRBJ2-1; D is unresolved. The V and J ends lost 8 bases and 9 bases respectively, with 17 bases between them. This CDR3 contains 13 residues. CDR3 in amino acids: CASGMTPLGEQFF. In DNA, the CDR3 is TGTGCCAGCGGGATGACTCCGTTGGGTGAGCAGTTCTTC.

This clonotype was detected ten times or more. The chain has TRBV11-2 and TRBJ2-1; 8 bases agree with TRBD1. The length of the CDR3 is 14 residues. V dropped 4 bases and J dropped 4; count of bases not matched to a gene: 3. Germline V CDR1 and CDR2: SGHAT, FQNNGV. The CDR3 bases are TGTGCCAGCAGCTCCTACAGGGGGTACAATGAGCAGTTCTTC. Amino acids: CASSSYRGYNEQFF.

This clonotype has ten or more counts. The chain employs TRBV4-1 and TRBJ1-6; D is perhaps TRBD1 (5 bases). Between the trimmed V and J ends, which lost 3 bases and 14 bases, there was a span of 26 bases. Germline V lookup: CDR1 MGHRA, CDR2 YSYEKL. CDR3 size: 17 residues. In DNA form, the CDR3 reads TGCGCCAGCAGCCAGGGTGGCCTGAGGGACGGGGGATTCACCCTCCACTTT. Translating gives CASSQGGLRDGGFTLHF.

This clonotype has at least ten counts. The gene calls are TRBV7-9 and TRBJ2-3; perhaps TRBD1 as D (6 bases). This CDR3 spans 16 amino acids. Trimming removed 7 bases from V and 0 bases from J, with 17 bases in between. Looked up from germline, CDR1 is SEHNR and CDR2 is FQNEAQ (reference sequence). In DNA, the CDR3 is TGTGCCAGCATTCCAGGGGCACCACGTAGCACAGATACGCAGTATTTT. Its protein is CASIPGAPRSTDTQYF.

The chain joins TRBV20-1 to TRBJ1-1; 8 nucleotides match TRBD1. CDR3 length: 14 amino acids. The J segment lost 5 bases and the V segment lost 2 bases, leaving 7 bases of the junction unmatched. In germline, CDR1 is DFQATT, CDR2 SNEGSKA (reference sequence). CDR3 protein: CSARQGQGGTEAFF. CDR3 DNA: TGCAGTGCTAGACAAGGACAGGGAGGTACTGAAGCTTTCTTT.